The 29 T cell receptor beta chains below come from one sample, sequenced in a study of shared clonotypes between healthy human individuals. Some clones are missing from TCRdb's copy, which holds only in-frame ones; the method was immunoSEQ multiplex PCR. The repertoire holds 2,100,000 or so clones, with around 95% as singletons. Sequencing input: naive CD4+ T cells sorted from blood. As for subset: CD45RA+ positively selected. The receptors originated from a man younger than 35 in good health.

The gene calls are TRBV15 and TRBJ1-2, with no clear D. The CDR3 loop spans 14 amino acids. Germline CDR1 reads LNHNV; CDR2 reads YYDKDF (reference sequence). V lost 2 bases and J lost 4, with 11 bases in between. The CDR3, as DNA: TGTGCCACCAGCAGATCAGTCAGCTCCTATGGCTACACCTTC. Encoded protein: CATSRSVSSYGYTF.

The chain joins TRBV6-4 to TRBJ1-1, with D possibly being TRBD1 (6 bases). V gave up 6 bases and J gave up 0 bases, with 14 bases separating them. The CDR3 extends over 15 amino acids. Germline CDR1 reads MRHNA; CDR2 reads SNTAGT. The CDR3 reads CASRPFGGLNTEAFF. The CDR3 DNA reads as TGTGCCAGCAGGCCCTTCGGGGGGCTGAACACTGAAGCTTTCTTT.

As DNA, the CDR3 is TGTGCCAGTAGTATTTCCAGCGGGAGCTACGAGCAGTACTTC. Its translation: CASSISSGSYEQYF. The chain combines TRBV19 with TRBJ2-7, with 8 bases matching TRBD2. CDR3 size: 14 residues. Germline V lookup: CDR1 LNHDA, CDR2 SQIVND (reference sequence). J gave up 3 bases and V 3 bases, and 4 bases lay outside the gene matches.

This clone was detected only once. The V and J genes are TRBV4-1 and TRBJ2-5, with D unresolved. V was cut by 0 bases and J by 5 bases, with 10 bases left in between. The CDR3 length is 14 residues. CDR1 is MGHRA and CDR2 is YSYEKL in the germline V gene. CDR3 DNA: TGCGCCAGCAGCCAAGATGGAGCCGGGGAGACCCAGTACTTC. It specifies CASSQDGAGETQYF.

The sample holds one count of this clone. This sequence joins TRBV5-8 and TRBJ1-1; 7 positions agree with TRBD1. Looked up from germline, CDR1 is SGHTS and CDR2 is YDEGEE. This CDR3 comprises 13 residues. The V gene end was trimmed by 4 bases and the J gene end by 5 bases; junction bases not matched to a gene: 5. DNA of the CDR3: TGTGCCAGCAGCAGGAGGGGGCGTACTGAAGCTTTCTTT. Translated: CASSRRGRTEAFF.

The chain links TRBV2 to TRBJ1-6; D not certain. This CDR3 spans 14 amino acids. The germline V gene encodes CDR1 SNHLY and CDR2 FYNNEI. Trimming stripped 1 base from V and 6 bases from J, with 7 bases between. In nucleotides, the CDR3 is TGTGCCAGCAGTGAAGGGAAGACTAATTCACCCCTCCACTTT. Amino acid sequence: CASSEGKTNSPLHF.

The chain carries TRBV30 and TRBJ2-2; no definite D call. Trimming took 1 base from V and 2 from J, leaving 11 bases between them. The length of the CDR3 is 15 residues. Germline CDR1 and CDR2: GTSNPN and SVGIG (reference sequence). The CDR3 bases are TGTGCCTGGAGTGGGGTCTCCCTAAACACCGGGGAGCTGTTTTTT. This gives the protein CAWSGVSLNTGELFF.

The J gene is TRBJ2-3, the V gene TRBV4-1; 8 bases are a match to TRBD1. Germline CDR1 reads MGHRA; CDR2 reads YSYEKL. The ends lost 4 bases at V and 5 bases at J; junction bases unmatched: 11. This CDR3 has 16 residues. The CDR3 coding sequence is TGCGCCAGCAGCCGAGGTCAGGGGGCATGGGGAGATACGCAGTATTTT. Its translation is CASSRGQGAWGDTQYF.

This clone was observed once. The rearrangement uses TRBV6-6 and TRBJ2-5; 7 nucleotides agree with TRBD2. The CDR3 loop spans 14 amino acids. Germline V gene lookup returns CDR1 MNHNY and CDR2 SVGAGI (reference sequence). Trimming at V came to 4 bases and at J to 7 bases, leaving 9 bases not matched to a gene. CDR3 DNA sequence: TGTGCCAGCAGTTCTGAGCGGGAATGGCGGACCCAGTACTTC. This gives the protein CASSSEREWRTQYF.

The V and J genes are TRBV6-1 and TRBJ2-7, with D unclear. There are 12 residues in the CDR3. Germline V CDR1 and CDR2: MNHNS, SASEGT. V lost 3 bases, J lost 3 bases, and 6 bases lay in between. The CDR3 DNA sequence: TGTGCCAGCAGTGAGTCCAACTACGAGCAGTACTTC. This encodes CASSESNYEQYF.

The chain joins TRBV6-1 to TRBJ2-1, with D perhaps matching TRBD2 (6 bases). This CDR3 is 16 amino acids long. Germline V gene sequence: CDR1 MNHNS, CDR2 SASEGT. The ends were cut back, 0 bases at V and 2 bases at J, with 11 bases in the middle. The CDR3 sequence is CASSEATGVPYNEQFF. The CDR3 nucleotides are TGTGCCAGCAGTGAAGCGACGGGGGTACCCTACAATGAGCAGTTCTTC.

The chain joins TRBV28 to TRBJ2-7; a weak D match, TRBD2 (6 bases). The length of the CDR3 is 17 residues. In germline, CDR1 is MDHEN, CDR2 SYDVKM. The germline V and J ends were trimmed by 1 base and 3 bases, with 19 bases remaining between them. CDR3 nucleotide sequence: TGTGCCAGCAGTTTATCCGCTGGGGGGAGAGGGTACTACGAGCAGTACTTC. This translates into CASSLSAGGRGYYEQYF.

The chain has TRBV19 and TRBJ2-5; D is perhaps TRBD2 (5 bases). The V gene lost 5 bases and the J gene lost 5 bases, with 12 bases spanning the gap. The germline gives CDR1 LNHDA, CDR2 SQIVND (reference sequence). This CDR3 is 13 amino acids long. The CDR3 DNA follows: TGTGCCAGTAGTGATCTACCGGGGGAGACCCAGTACTTC. Protein product: CASSDLPGETQYF.

This sequence joins TRBV7-8 and TRBJ2-7; 7 bases align to TRBD1. CDR1 is SGHVS and CDR2 is FQNEAQ in the germline V gene. The length of the CDR3 is 12 residues. The V segment lost 1 base and the J segment 7 bases; nucleotides outside the gene matches: 1. The CDR3 bases are TGTGCCAGCAGCTTAGTGGACAGGGAGCAGTACTTC. It codes for CASSLVDREQYF.

This clone was found once. The genes are TRBV4-3 and TRBJ2-3; D gene unclear. With 0 bases removed from V and 9 bases from J, the gap between germline ends came to 13 bases. The CDR3 runs to 14 residues. Germline V gives CDR1 LGHNA, CDR2 YSLEER. CDR3 bases: TGCGCCAGCAGCCAAGATCCCAACAACCCGACGCAGTATTTT. Its protein product is CASSQDPNNPTQYF.

V gene TRBV6-5 combines with J gene TRBJ2-5; the D is unclear. This CDR3 contains 15 residues. Germline assignment: CDR1 MNHEY and CDR2 SVGAGI. V was trimmed by 6 bases and J by 1 base, leaving 15 bases between them. The CDR3 region has the DNA TGTGCCAGCAGGTACACGGAGCAGAGCCAAGAGACCCAGTACTTC. Residues: CASRYTEQSQETQYF.

With respect to this clone: This sample also contains other DNA sequences that code for the same CDR3. This chain joins TRBV5-1 and TRBJ1-2; tentative D call: TRBD1 (6 bases). The CDR3 is 13 amino acids. The V and J ends lost 3 bases and 4 bases respectively, with 10 bases between them. Germline V gene sequence: CDR1 SGHRS, CDR2 YFSETQ. The chain's CDR3 is CASSSGQPYGYTF. The CDR3 bases are TGCGCCAGCAGCTCCGGACAGCCCTATGGCTACACCTTC. Drawing the rest from reference TRBV5-1 and TRBJ1-2, the complete variable domain is KAGVTQTPRYLIKTRGQQVTLSCSPISGHRSVSWYQQTPGQGLQFLFEYFSETQRNKGNFPGRFSGRQFSNSRSEMNVSTLELGDSALYLCASSSGQPYGYTFGSGTRLTVV.

To note about this clone: The same CDR3 is also encoded by other DNA sequences in this sample. The chain is built from TRBV5-1 and TRBJ2-3; the D is unclear. Germline CDR1 reads SGHRS; CDR2 reads YFSETQ. The V end lost 0 bases, the J end lost 3 bases, and 8 bases lay between the germline ends. The CDR3 is 14 residues long. CDR3 sequence: CASSLVATTDTQYF. In nucleotides, the CDR3 is TGCGCCAGCAGCTTGGTGGCCACTACAGATACGCAGTATTTT.

The chain employs TRBV15 and TRBJ2-7; 10 bases are a match to TRBD2. V lost 5 bases to trimming and J lost 4 bases; unmatched junction nucleotides: 8. This CDR3 region has 15 residues. Germline V gives CDR1 LNHNV, CDR2 YYDKDF (reference sequence). The CDR3 region has the DNA TGTGCCACCAGCCCCGGGGGTAGCGGGGGGTACGAGCAGTACTTC. Protein product: CATSPGGSGGYEQYF.

This chain joins TRBV5-4 and TRBJ2-7, with 9 bases that match TRBD1. V trimming: 4 bases; J trimming: 5 bases; junction bases outside the gene matches: 13. Germline loops: CDR1 SGHNT, CDR2 YYREEE (reference sequence). The CDR3 runs to 16 residues. Written as DNA, the CDR3 is TGTGCCAGCAGCCCTATGCCGGGACAGGGAAAGGACGAGCAGTACTTC. Its translation is CASSPMPGQGKDEQYF.

The J gene is TRBJ1-6, the V gene TRBV6-5, with D hard to call. The V end was cut by 7 bases, the J end by 5 bases, with 9 bases between. CDR1 is MNHEY, CDR2 SVGAGI, per germline. The CDR3 loop spans 13 amino acids. CDR3 DNA sequence: TGTGCCAGCAAATTTGGGAATAATTCACCCCTCCACTTT. Translating gives CASKFGNNSPLHF.

This chain joins TRBV6-1 and TRBJ2-2; 8 nucleotides agree with TRBD2. Per the germline V gene, CDR1 is MNHNS and CDR2 is SASEGT. The CDR3 runs to 15 residues. The J segment lost 1 base and the V segment lost 6 bases, leaving 4 bases of the junction unmatched. For the CDR3, the DNA is TGTGCCAGCAGCCGGGGGGGGCTGAACACCGGGGAGCTGTTTTTT. Amino acid sequence: CASSRGGLNTGELFF.

The gene calls are TRBV7-2 and TRBJ2-1; the D is unclear. V dropped 1 base and J dropped 5 bases, with 12 bases sitting between them. Germline V CDR1 and CDR2: SGHTA, FQGNSA. The CDR3 has 15 residues. CDR3 DNA: TGTGCCAGCAGCTTAGTCGGTGGGTGGGACAATGAGCAGTTCTTC. Protein sequence: CASSLVGGWDNEQFF.

The chain couples TRBV7-2 to TRBJ2-3; 10 nucleotides align to TRBD2. CDR1 and CDR2 from the germline V gene are SGHTA and FQGNSA. V lost 5 bases and J lost 10; bases outside the gene matches: 12. This CDR3 region has 15 residues. The CDR3 loop reads CASSPSGRGMYAQYF. CDR3 nucleotide sequence: TGTGCCAGCAGCCCTAGCGGGAGAGGAATGTACGCGCAGTATTTT.

The chain uses TRBV29-1 and TRBJ1-1, with a possible D match to TRBD1 (6 bases). Trimming took 2 bases from V and 7 from J, leaving 11 bases between them. This CDR3 comprises 12 residues. Germline V lookup: CDR1 SQVTM, CDR2 ANQGSEA. The CDR3 DNA sequence: TGCAGCGTTGAAAGGGGGGCTGGTGAAGCTTTCTTT. Its translation is CSVERGAGEAFF.

The chain links TRBV7-6 to TRBJ2-7; D could derive from TRBD1 or TRBD2 (5 bases each). This CDR3 has 15 amino acids. V was trimmed by 5 bases and J by 0 bases, leaving 14 bases between them. Germline V gene data show CDR1 as SGHVS and CDR2 as FNYEAQ. This CDR3 is CASSPRDGYSYEQYF. The CDR3 nucleotides read TGTGCCAGCAGCCCTAGGGACGGATACTCCTACGAGCAGTACTTC.

V gene TRBV5-5 combines with J gene TRBJ2-7; D ambiguous. Germline CDR1 and CDR2: SGHKS and YYEKEE (reference sequence). CDR3 length: 15 amino acids. With 0 bases removed from V and 4 bases from J, the gap between germline ends came to 14 bases. CDR3 sequence (DNA): TGTGCCAGCAGCTTGGAACCGGGCAGGAAATACGAGCAGTACTTC. It yields the protein CASSLEPGRKYEQYF. The full variable domain, with the rest looked up from reference TRBV5-5 and TRBJ2-7, is DAGVTQSPTHLIKTRGQQVTLRCSPISGHKSVSWYQQVLGQGPQFIFQYYEKEERGRGNFPDRFSARQFPNYSSELNVNALLLGDSALYLCASSLEPGRKYEQYFGPGTRLTVT.

The gene calls are TRBV5-1 and TRBJ2-7; 11 bases align to TRBD2. V was pared by 7 bases and J by 3 bases, with 24 bases of the junction left unmatched. Germline lookup yields CDR1 SGHRS and CDR2 YFSETQ. The CDR3 covers 20 residues. The CDR3 reads CASAPSPGSQLAGAYYEQYF. As DNA, the CDR3 is TGCGCCAGCGCACCCTCCCCGGGGTCCCAACTAGCGGGAGCGTACTACGAGCAGTACTTC.

Regarding this clone: This sample includes further DNA sequences coding for the same CDR3. V and J are TRBV29-1 and TRBJ1-1, with 7 bases identical to TRBD1. The length of the CDR3 is 12 residues. V shed 7 bases, J shed 0 bases, and the junction held 2 bases outside the gene matches. Germline V gene data show CDR1 as SQVTM and CDR2 as ANQGSEA. The chain's CDR3 is CSGGQMNTEAFF. CDR3 nucleotides: TGCAGCGGGGGACAGATGAACACTGAAGCTTTCTTT.